The present T cell receptor beta chain was sequenced within a study of blood T cell repertoires in COVID-19. At the level of the study: Sites in the United States, Italy and Spain provided acute and convalescent COVID-19 samples. Sources were T cells, B-cell-depleted T cells, or PBMCs; the material itself was cDNA or gDNA.

As concerns this clone: Other DNA sequences in the same sample also yield this CDR3.

Source study methods: For nucleated cells, counts were estimated from reference gene primer amplification. Measured with immunoSEQ multiplex PCR; TCRdb has only the in-frame clones, and not every one. From that table come the V and J calls and clone size; the DNA was used to work out D and trimming. The sample has 45,000 to 55,000 clones, over 80% seen once. Sequenced sample: peripheral blood. This clonotype was sampled from a man between 45 and 60 years old with acute or convalescent COVID-19.

CDR3 in amino acids: CASSQEGRGKLFF. The CDR3 coding sequence is TGCGCCAGCAGCCAAGAGGGAAGGGGAAAACTGTTTTTT. The V call is TRBV4-1, the J call TRBJ1-4; tentatively, D is TRBD1 (5 bases). This CDR3 has 13 residues. Germline V gene lookup returns CDR1 MGHRA and CDR2 YSYEKL. V lost 0 bases and J lost 10, with 9 bases in between.